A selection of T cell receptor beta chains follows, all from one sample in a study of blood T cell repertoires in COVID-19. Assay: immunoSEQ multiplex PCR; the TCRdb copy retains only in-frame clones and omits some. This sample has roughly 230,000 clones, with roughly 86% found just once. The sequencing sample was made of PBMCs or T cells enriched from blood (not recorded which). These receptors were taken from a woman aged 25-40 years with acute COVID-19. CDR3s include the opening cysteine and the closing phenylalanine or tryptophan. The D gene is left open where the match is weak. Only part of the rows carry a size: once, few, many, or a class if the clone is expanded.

cdr3_nt: TGTGCCAGCAGCCAAGACGAGGGAACCCTTTATAATTCACCCCTCCACTTT
cdr3_aa: CASSQDEGTLYNSPLHF
j_call: TRBJ1-6
d_call: NA
v_call: TRBV3-1/TRBV3-2
clone_size: NA

cdr3_nt: TGTGCCAGCAGCCAAGGACAACGGCTTGTCTTT
cdr3_aa: CASSQGQRLVF
j_call: TRBJ1-1
d_call: NA
v_call: TRBV3-1/TRBV3-2
clone_size: NA

cdr3_nt: TGCGCCAGCAGCGCCGCGGGGGCCAACGAGCAGTACTTC
cdr3_aa: CASSAAGANEQYF
j_call: TRBJ2-7
d_call: NA
v_call: TRBV5-1
clone_size: NA

cdr3_nt: TGTGCCAGCAGTCTCACAGGGGATAGCAATCAGCCCCAGCATTTT
cdr3_aa: CASSLTGDSNQPQHF
j_call: TRBJ1-5
d_call: TRBD1
v_call: TRBV2
clone_size: NA

cdr3_nt: TGTGCCAGTAGTATGAACAGGGTCGCGAACTATGGCTACACCTTC
cdr3_aa: CASSMNRVANYGYTF
j_call: TRBJ1-2
d_call: NA
v_call: TRBV19
clone_size: NA

cdr3_nt: TGTGCCAGCAGCTGGGGGACAGAAATCTACGAGCAGTACTTC
cdr3_aa: CASSWGTEIYEQYF
j_call: TRBJ2-7
d_call: TRBD1
v_call: TRBV11-2
clone_size: NA

cdr3_nt: TGTGCCAGTAGTAGCGGCTATGGCTACACCTTC
cdr3_aa: CASSSGYGYTF
j_call: TRBJ1-2
d_call: NA
v_call: TRBV19
clone_size: NA

cdr3_nt: TGTGCCACCAGTGATGTGGACAGGCAGAGGACAGATACGCAGTATTTT
cdr3_aa: CATSDVDRQRTDTQYF
j_call: TRBJ2-3
d_call: TRBD1
v_call: TRBV24-1
clone_size: NA

cdr3_nt: TGTGCCAGCCGGACAGAGAACACCGGGGAGCTGTTTTTT
cdr3_aa: CASRTENTGELFF
j_call: TRBJ2-2
d_call: NA
v_call: TRBV7-9
clone_size: NA

cdr3_nt: TGTGCCAGCAGACCACTAGCGGGGGCCTACCCCCACCAAGAGACCCAGTACTTC
cdr3_aa: CASRPLAGAYPHQETQYF
j_call: TRBJ2-5
d_call: TRBD2
v_call: TRBV7-9
clone_size: once

cdr3_nt: TGTGCCAGTAGTGCGGGGGCGAATCAGCCCCAGCATTTT
cdr3_aa: CASSAGANQPQHF
j_call: TRBJ1-5
d_call: NA
v_call: TRBV19
clone_size: NA

cdr3_nt: TGTGCCAGCAGCGCCGCGGGGCGGGGGGGAAAAGAGACCCAGTACTTC
cdr3_aa: CASSAAGRGGKETQYF
j_call: TRBJ2-5
d_call: TRBD2
v_call: TRBV9
clone_size: NA

cdr3_nt: TGTGCCAGCACCAAAGGCCTGACTAGCGGGGCCTACGAGCAGTACTTC
cdr3_aa: CASTKGLTSGAYEQYF
j_call: TRBJ2-7
d_call: TRBD2
v_call: TRBV5-6
clone_size: NA

cdr3_nt: TGTGCCATCAGTGAGTCTAGAGACACCGAGCAGTTCTTC
cdr3_aa: CAISESRDTEQFF
j_call: TRBJ2-1
d_call: NA
v_call: TRBV10-3
clone_size: NA

cdr3_nt: TGTGCCAGCAGTGAATCGGCGCGGTCCTATGGCTACACCTTC
cdr3_aa: CASSESARSYGYTF
j_call: TRBJ1-2
d_call: NA
v_call: TRBV2
clone_size: NA

cdr3_nt: TGTGCCAGCAGCCCCCCAGGGCTCCCCAATGAGCAGTTCTTC
cdr3_aa: CASSPPGLPNEQFF
j_call: TRBJ2-1
d_call: NA
v_call: TRBV7-9
clone_size: NA

cdr3_nt: TGCGCCAGCAGCTTGGATACCGGCTCCTACGAGCAGTACTTC
cdr3_aa: CASSLDTGSYEQYF
j_call: TRBJ2-7
d_call: NA
v_call: TRBV5-1
clone_size: once

cdr3_nt: TGTGCCAGCAGCCAAGAGACAGGGGGTGGAGACGAGCAGTACTTC
cdr3_aa: CASSQETGGGDEQYF
j_call: TRBJ2-7
d_call: TRBD1
v_call: TRBV3-1/TRBV3-2
clone_size: many

cdr3_nt: TGTGCCAGCAGCAAGGGGGGGAGGGGCAATCAGCCCCAGCATTTT
cdr3_aa: CASSKGGRGNQPQHF
j_call: TRBJ1-5
d_call: NA
v_call: TRBV6-5
clone_size: NA

cdr3_nt: TGTGCCTGGAAACCCCCTCTTGGCGGGGGACAGGGGACAGATACGCAGTATTTT
cdr3_aa: CAWKPPLGGGQGTDTQYF
j_call: TRBJ2-3
d_call: TRBD1
v_call: TRBV30
clone_size: NA

cdr3_nt: TGTGCCAGCAGCTTATCCCGGGGCACCGGGGAGCTGTTTTTT
cdr3_aa: CASSLSRGTGELFF
j_call: TRBJ2-2
d_call: NA
v_call: TRBV7-6
clone_size: NA

cdr3_nt: TGTGCCAGCAGTTACGAGACAGGGGTTAGGAACAATGAGCAGTTCTTC
cdr3_aa: CASSYETGVRNNEQFF
j_call: TRBJ2-1
d_call: TRBD1
v_call: TRBV6-5
clone_size: NA

cdr3_nt: TGTGCCAGCAGCTTAGAATGGCGGGGGGGGGAGACCCAGTACTTC
cdr3_aa: CASSLEWRGGETQYF
j_call: TRBJ2-5
d_call: TRBD2
v_call: TRBV11-2
clone_size: NA

cdr3_nt: TGTGCCAGCAGTAACAACCCCTATGGCTACACCTTC
cdr3_aa: CASSNNPYGYTF
j_call: TRBJ1-2
d_call: NA
v_call: TRBV6-5
clone_size: NA

cdr3_nt: TGCGCCAGCCACCACCGGGGGGCAGGGTACAATGAGCAGTTCTTC
cdr3_aa: CASHHRGAGYNEQFF
j_call: TRBJ2-1
d_call: NA
v_call: TRBV5-1
clone_size: NA

cdr3_nt: TGTGCCAGCAGCCCCGGGACAGGGGGAAATGAAAAACTGTTTTTT
cdr3_aa: CASSPGTGGNEKLFF
j_call: TRBJ1-4
d_call: TRBD1
v_call: TRBV2
clone_size: NA

cdr3_nt: TGTGCCAGCTCACACGAGACAGGGATTAACTATGGCTACACCTTC
cdr3_aa: CASSHETGINYGYTF
j_call: TRBJ1-2
d_call: TRBD1
v_call: TRBV6-5
clone_size: NA

cdr3_nt: TGCGCCAGCAGCCAGGGGACTAGCGGTTACGAGCAGTACTTC
cdr3_aa: CASSQGTSGYEQYF
j_call: TRBJ2-7
d_call: TRBD2
v_call: TRBV5-1
clone_size: NA

cdr3_nt: TGTGCCATCAGTGCCCCGGGAAACTATGGCTACACCTTC
cdr3_aa: CAISAPGNYGYTF
j_call: TRBJ1-2
d_call: NA
v_call: TRBV10-3
clone_size: NA

cdr3_nt: TGTGCCAGCAGCACGGGACTAGCGGGATACGAGCAGTACTTC
cdr3_aa: CASSTGLAGYEQYF
j_call: TRBJ2-7
d_call: TRBD2
v_call: TRBV5-4
clone_size: NA

cdr3_nt: TGTGCCAGCAGCCAACGTTCGCCGGCGGCCACGATCAACTATGGCTACACCTTC
cdr3_aa: CASSQRSPAATINYGYTF
j_call: TRBJ1-2
d_call: NA
v_call: TRBV3-1/TRBV3-2
clone_size: NA

cdr3_nt: TGTGCCAGCAGCTTAGCGGACAGAACTAACTATGGCTACACCTTC
cdr3_aa: CASSLADRTNYGYTF
j_call: TRBJ1-2
d_call: NA
v_call: TRBV7-2
clone_size: NA

cdr3_nt: TGTGCCAGCCCCATCACGGGACAGAGGTATAGGAGACTCACTGAAGCTTTCTTT
cdr3_aa: CASPITGQRYRRLTEAFF
j_call: TRBJ1-1
d_call: TRBD1
v_call: TRBV9
clone_size: NA

cdr3_nt: TGTGCCAGCAGTGTCCTCGGCGGTACCCAGCCCCAGCATTTT
cdr3_aa: CASSVLGGTQPQHF
j_call: TRBJ1-5
d_call: NA
v_call: TRBV6-4
clone_size: NA

cdr3_nt: TGTGCCAGCAGTACGGACAGCGACGCGAACACCGGGGAGCTGTTTTTT
cdr3_aa: CASSTDSDANTGELFF
j_call: TRBJ2-2
d_call: NA
v_call: TRBV9
clone_size: NA

cdr3_nt: TGTGCCAGCAGCCACTACCGGGACAGGGATGATGGCTACACCTTC
cdr3_aa: CASSHYRDRDDGYTF
j_call: TRBJ1-2
d_call: TRBD1
v_call: TRBV11-2
clone_size: NA

cdr3_nt: TGTGCCAGCAGTTTATTTGTGGAGGTTCGGGAAAAACTGTTTTTT
cdr3_aa: CASSLFVEVREKLFF
j_call: TRBJ1-4
d_call: NA
v_call: TRBV28
clone_size: NA

cdr3_nt: TGTGCCAGCAGCTTAGTAGTCGAGACCCAGTACTTC
cdr3_aa: CASSLVVETQYF
j_call: TRBJ2-5
d_call: NA
v_call: TRBV7-9
clone_size: NA

cdr3_nt: TGTGCCAGTAGTGCGGTGGTAACCTACGAGCAGTACTTC
cdr3_aa: CASSAVVTYEQYF
j_call: TRBJ2-7
d_call: NA
v_call: TRBV19
clone_size: NA

cdr3_nt: TGTGCCAGCAGTCGGGGCCCACAGGGGGCGGGGGGCTACACCTTC
cdr3_aa: CASSRGPQGAGGYTF
j_call: TRBJ1-2
d_call: TRBD1
v_call: TRBV2
clone_size: NA

cdr3_nt: TGTGCCTGGAGGGGGCCCCACTCTGGAAACACCATATATTTT
cdr3_aa: CAWRGPHSGNTIYF
j_call: TRBJ1-3
d_call: NA
v_call: TRBV30
clone_size: NA

cdr3_nt: TGCGCCAGCAGCCAACAGGGAGGGTATGAAAAACTGTTTTTT
cdr3_aa: CASSQQGGYEKLFF
j_call: TRBJ1-4
d_call: NA
v_call: TRBV5-1
clone_size: NA

cdr3_nt: TGTGCCAGCAGTTACGGAGGGGTGGCTTTCTTT
cdr3_aa: CASSYGGVAFF
j_call: TRBJ1-1
d_call: NA
v_call: TRBV6-5
clone_size: NA

cdr3_nt: TGTGCCTGGAGTGCCTTAGGACAGGGGGCGGCCGGGGAGCTGTTTTTT
cdr3_aa: CAWSALGQGAAGELFF
j_call: TRBJ2-2
d_call: TRBD1
v_call: TRBV30
clone_size: NA